The 5 T cell receptor beta chains below all came from one sample that was sequenced in a study of T cells in localized non-small cell lung cancer. The protocol was immunoSEQ multiplex PCR, while the TCRdb copy is restricted to in-frame clones and leaves out a portion. The repertoire holds 75,000 to 90,000 clones, 80% to 90% seen once, with approximately 3% in the top ten. This sample comprised peripheral blood, obtained before any cancer treatment. These TCRs come from a man aged 35 to 69 with stage I lung adenocarcinoma.

The chain is built from TRBV5-1 and TRBJ2-1; D might be TRBD1 (6 bases). The CDR3 runs to 14 residues. V lost 3 bases, J lost 0 bases, and 7 bases lay in between. Germline V CDR1 and CDR2: SGHRS, YFSETQ. CDR3 DNA: TGCGCCAGCAGCTCGGACAGCTCCTACAATGAGCAGTTCTTC. Its translation is CASSSDSSYNEQFF.

In nucleotides, the CDR3 is TGTGCCAGCAGTACCCGGACAGATAGCACAGATACGCAGTATTTT. Translating gives CASSTRTDSTDTQYF. The rearrangement joins TRBV6-6 to TRBJ2-3; D perhaps matches TRBD1 (6 bases). CDR3 length: 15 amino acids. V was pared by 5 bases and J by 0 bases, with 12 bases between. CDR1 and CDR2 (germline): MNHNY, SVGAGI (reference sequence).

The chain is built from TRBV10-3 and TRBJ1-1; 7 bases agree with TRBD1. This CDR3 is 13 amino acids long. Germline values: CDR1 ENHRY, CDR2 SYGVKD. V shed 10 bases and J 2 bases; nucleotides not matched to a gene: 7. The CDR3 nucleotides are TGTGCCACCGAGACAGGGATAAACACTGAAGCTTTCTTT. This encodes CATETGINTEAFF.

The chain carries TRBV19 and TRBJ1-5, with 7 nucleotides matching TRBD1. The CDR3 has 15 amino acids. The V gene end was trimmed by 3 bases and the J gene end by 3 bases; junction bases not matched to a gene: 5. Germline CDR1 reads LNHDA; CDR2 reads SQIVND (reference sequence). The CDR3 DNA sequence: TGTGCCAGTAGTATTCGTCAGGGGGACAATCAGCCCCAGCATTTT. As protein: CASSIRQGDNQPQHF.

The chain combines TRBV27 with TRBJ2-7, with D perhaps matching TRBD1 (6 bases). Looked up from germline, CDR1 is MNHEY and CDR2 is SMNVEV (reference sequence). CDR3 length: 13 amino acids. The germline V and J ends were trimmed by 5 bases and 1 base, with 9 bases remaining between them. This CDR3 reads CASSPGQSYEQYF. The CDR3 DNA is TGTGCCAGCAGTCCCGGACAGTCCTACGAGCAGTACTTC.